These 4 T cell receptor beta chains originate from one sample sequenced in a study of blood T cell repertoires in COVID-19. The assay was immunoSEQ multiplex PCR, and TCRdb's table has in-frame clones only and misses some. Of some 120,000 clones in the sample, about nine tenths are singletons; the top ten hold 1.8%. Input material: peripheral blood. Receptors were obtained from a human donor with active COVID-19. The donor label of this sample is uncertain.

V is TRBV7-2 and J is TRBJ2-1, with TRBD2 matching 15 bases. CDR3 length: 17 residues. The junction had 9 bases not matched to a gene; V was cut back by 2 bases and J by 10 bases. Per germline, CDR1 SGHTA and CDR2 FQGNSA. The CDR3 loop is CASSLSRTSGGAKEQFF. DNA for the CDR3: TGTGCCAGCAGCTTAAGCCGGACTAGCGGGGGGGCAAAGGAGCAGTTCTTC.

The chain is built from TRBV4-3 and TRBJ2-7; 7 bases match TRBD1. Germline assignment: CDR1 LGHNA and CDR2 YSLEER. Trimming removed 0 bases from V and 4 bases from J; junction bases left unmatched: 12. The CDR3 runs 17 residues. The CDR3 here is CASSQESQETGIYEQYF. The CDR3 nucleotides are TGCGCCAGCAGCCAAGAAAGCCAAGAGACAGGGATTTACGAGCAGTACTTC.

V is TRBV5-6 and J is TRBJ2-3; perhaps TRBD1 as D (7 bases). The CDR3 runs 15 residues. Trimming cost V 3 bases and J 6 bases, with 17 bases left between them. Germline CDR1 is SGHDT and CDR2 is YYEEEE. As DNA, the CDR3 is TGTGCCAGCAGCTGGGGGACAGTGGGAGGTGATACGCAGTATTTT. Translated, it gives CASSWGTVGGDTQYF.

This rearrangement joins TRBV4-3 to TRBJ1-2; TRBD1 is a possible D gene (5 bases). The germline CDR1 and CDR2 sequences are LGHNA and YSLEER. The CDR3 covers 15 residues. Trimming cost V 0 bases and J 0 bases, with 8 bases left between them. The CDR3, as DNA: TGCGCCAGCAGCCAAGATGCCAGGGCTAACTATGGCTACACCTTC. Protein sequence: CASSQDARANYGYTF.